The sequence of this T cell receptor beta chain was determined in a study of tumor-infiltrating lymphocytes in primary liver carcinoma. Whole-study context: Samples had roughly 3.65 to 8 million productive TCRbeta reads, comparable between tissue types.

Making TCR beta cDNA involved roughly 500 ng total RNA and a constant-region primer. For TCR beta, libraries were produced by three nested multiplex PCR rounds using slightly modified ARM-PCR. Rounds one and two of PCR, each of 10 to 11 cycles, were primed with TRBV1-TRBV30 forward primers and a C-beta reverse primer. MiXCR was run by TCRdb on the multiplex PCR reads, yielding one entry per CDR3 protein. The sample records approximately 330,000 distinct CDR3 sequences, 65% being singletons. Study-level points and caveats: There was no comparison of CD4+ and CD8+ repertoires, as samples were bulk unsorted.

Germline V gene sequence: CDR1 SGHDT, CDR2 YYEEEE. V shed 7 bases, J shed 2 bases, and the junction held 10 bases outside the gene matches. The CDR3 loop spans 15 amino acids. Blood RNA was derived from unsorted whole blood, and germline DNA was extracted too. Comment on this clonotype: Its antigen is not known.

The source material was peripheral blood. V usage is TRBV5-6 and J usage is TRBJ2-7; 9 bases match TRBD1. This TCR derives from a man in his forties with primary liver carcinoma and hepatitis B virus infection. DNA of the CDR3: TGTGCCAGCGCCGACAGGGGGAGGTTTGCCTACGAGCAGTACTTC. Translated: CASADRGRFAYEQYF.